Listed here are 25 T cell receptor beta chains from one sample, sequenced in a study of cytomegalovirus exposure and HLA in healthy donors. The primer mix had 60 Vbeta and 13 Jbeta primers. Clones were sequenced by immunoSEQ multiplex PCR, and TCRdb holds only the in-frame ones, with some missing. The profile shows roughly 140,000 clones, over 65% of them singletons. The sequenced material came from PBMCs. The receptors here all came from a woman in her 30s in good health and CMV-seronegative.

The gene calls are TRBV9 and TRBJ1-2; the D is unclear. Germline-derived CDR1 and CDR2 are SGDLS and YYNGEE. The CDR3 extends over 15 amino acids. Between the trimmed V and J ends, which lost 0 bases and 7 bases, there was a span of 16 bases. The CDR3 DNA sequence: TGTGCCAGCAGCGTAGACCCCCACAGTTCGGCTGGCTACACCTTC. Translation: CASSVDPHSSAGYTF.

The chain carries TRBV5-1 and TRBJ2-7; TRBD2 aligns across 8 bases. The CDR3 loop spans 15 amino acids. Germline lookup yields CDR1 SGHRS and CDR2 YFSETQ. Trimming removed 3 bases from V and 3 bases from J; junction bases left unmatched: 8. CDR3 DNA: TGCGCCAGCAGCTCGGGGGGTAGCGGGAACTACGAGCAGTACTTC. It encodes CASSSGGSGNYEQYF. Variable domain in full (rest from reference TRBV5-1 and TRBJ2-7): KAGVTQTPRYLIKTRGQQVTLSCSPISGHRSVSWYQQTPGQGLQFLFEYFSETQRNKGNFPGRFSGRQFSNSRSEMNVSTLELGDSALYLCASSSGGSGNYEQYFGPGTRLTVT.

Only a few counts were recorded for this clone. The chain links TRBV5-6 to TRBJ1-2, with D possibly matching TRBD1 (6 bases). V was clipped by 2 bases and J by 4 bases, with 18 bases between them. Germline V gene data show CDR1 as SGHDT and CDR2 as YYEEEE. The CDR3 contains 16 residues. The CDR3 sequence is CASSFHDGTLFYGYTF. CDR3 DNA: TGTGCCAGCAGCTTCCATGATGGGACACTTTTCTATGGCTACACCTTC.

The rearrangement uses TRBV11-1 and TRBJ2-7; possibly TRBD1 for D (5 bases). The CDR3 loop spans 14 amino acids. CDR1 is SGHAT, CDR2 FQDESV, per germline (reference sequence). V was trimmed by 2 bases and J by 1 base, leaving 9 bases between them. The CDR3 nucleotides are TGTGCCAGCAGCTTAACCGACAGATCCTACGAGCAGTACTTC. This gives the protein CASSLTDRSYEQYF.

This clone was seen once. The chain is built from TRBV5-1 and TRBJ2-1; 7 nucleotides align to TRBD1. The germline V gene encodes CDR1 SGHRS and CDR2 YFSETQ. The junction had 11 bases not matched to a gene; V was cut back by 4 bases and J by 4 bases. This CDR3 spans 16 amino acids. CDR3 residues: CASSLSTGQRYNEQFF. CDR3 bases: TGCGCCAGCAGCCTTTCGACGGGACAGCGGTACAATGAGCAGTTCTTC.

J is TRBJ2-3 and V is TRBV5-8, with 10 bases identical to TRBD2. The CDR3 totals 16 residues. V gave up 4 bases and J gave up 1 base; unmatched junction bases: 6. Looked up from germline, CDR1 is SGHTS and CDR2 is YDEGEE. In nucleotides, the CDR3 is TGTGCCAGCAGCAGAGCCGGGACTAGCGGCACAGATACGCAGTATTTT. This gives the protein CASSRAGTSGTDTQYF.

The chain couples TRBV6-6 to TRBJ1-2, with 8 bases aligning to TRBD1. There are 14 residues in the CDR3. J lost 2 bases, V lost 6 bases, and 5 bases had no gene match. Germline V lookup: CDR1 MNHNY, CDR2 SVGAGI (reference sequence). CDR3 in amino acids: CASSDRGPNYGYTF. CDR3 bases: TGTGCCAGCAGCGACAGGGGCCCCAACTATGGCTACACCTTC.

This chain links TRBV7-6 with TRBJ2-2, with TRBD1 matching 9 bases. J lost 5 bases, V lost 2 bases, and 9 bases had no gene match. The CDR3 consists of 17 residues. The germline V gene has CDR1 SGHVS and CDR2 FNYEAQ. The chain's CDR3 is CASSLLTGGVGTGELFF. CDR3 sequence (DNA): TGTGCCAGCAGCTTATTGACAGGGGGGGTAGGAACCGGGGAGCTGTTTTTT.

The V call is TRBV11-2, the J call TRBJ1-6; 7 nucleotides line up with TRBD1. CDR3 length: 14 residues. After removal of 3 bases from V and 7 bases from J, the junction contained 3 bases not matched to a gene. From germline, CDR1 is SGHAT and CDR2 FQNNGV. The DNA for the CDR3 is TGTGCCAGCAGCTTGACAGGGATGAATTCACCCCTCCACTTT. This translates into CASSLTGMNSPLHF.

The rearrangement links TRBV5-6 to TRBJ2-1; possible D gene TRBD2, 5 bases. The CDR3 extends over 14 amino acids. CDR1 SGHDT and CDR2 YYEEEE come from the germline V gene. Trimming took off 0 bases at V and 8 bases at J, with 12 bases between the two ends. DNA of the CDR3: TGTGCCAGCAGCTTGGGTGGAGGTAGAGATGAGCAGTTCTTC. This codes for CASSLGGGRDEQFF.

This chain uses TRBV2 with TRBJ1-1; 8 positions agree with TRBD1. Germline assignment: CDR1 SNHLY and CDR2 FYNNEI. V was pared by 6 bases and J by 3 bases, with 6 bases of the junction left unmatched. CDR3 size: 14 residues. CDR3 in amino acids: CASSYGRGHTEAFF. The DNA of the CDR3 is TGTGCCAGCAGCTACGGCAGGGGGCACACTGAAGCTTTCTTT.

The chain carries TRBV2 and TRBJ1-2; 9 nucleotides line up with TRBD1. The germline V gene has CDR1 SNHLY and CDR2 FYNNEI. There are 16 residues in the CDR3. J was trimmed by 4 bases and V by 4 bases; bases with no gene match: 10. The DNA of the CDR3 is TGTGCCAGCAGTGGAAACAGGGGGCGTTATTCCTATGGCTACACCTTC. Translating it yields CASSGNRGRYSYGYTF.

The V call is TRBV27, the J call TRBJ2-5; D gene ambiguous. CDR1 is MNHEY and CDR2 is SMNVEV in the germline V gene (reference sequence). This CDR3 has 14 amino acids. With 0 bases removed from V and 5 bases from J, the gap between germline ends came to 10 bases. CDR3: CASSLSRFGETQYF. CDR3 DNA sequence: TGTGCCAGCAGTTTATCTCGCTTCGGGGAGACCCAGTACTTC.

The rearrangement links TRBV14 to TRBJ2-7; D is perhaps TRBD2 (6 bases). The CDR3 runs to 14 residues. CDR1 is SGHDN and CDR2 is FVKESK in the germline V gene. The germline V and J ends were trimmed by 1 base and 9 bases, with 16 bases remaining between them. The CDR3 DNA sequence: TGTGCCAGCAGCCAAGCGGGAGTACTCTCTTGGCAGTACTTC. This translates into CASSQAGVLSWQYF.

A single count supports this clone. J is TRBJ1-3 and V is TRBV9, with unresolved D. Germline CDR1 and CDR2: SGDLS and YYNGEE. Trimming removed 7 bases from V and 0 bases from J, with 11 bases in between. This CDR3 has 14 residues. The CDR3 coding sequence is TGTGCCAGCTCCGACTCGAGCTCTGGAAACACCATATATTTT. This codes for CASSDSSSGNTIYF.

CDR3 in amino acids: CAWRDRGTGNTIYF. CDR3 coding DNA: TGTGCCTGGAGGGACAGGGGAACTGGAAACACCATATATTTT. The chain couples TRBV30 to TRBJ1-3; 9 positions match TRBD1. The CDR3 contains 14 residues. In germline, CDR1 is GTSNPN, CDR2 SVGIG (reference sequence). The V gene end was trimmed by 3 bases and the J gene end by 2 bases; junction bases not matched to a gene: 2.

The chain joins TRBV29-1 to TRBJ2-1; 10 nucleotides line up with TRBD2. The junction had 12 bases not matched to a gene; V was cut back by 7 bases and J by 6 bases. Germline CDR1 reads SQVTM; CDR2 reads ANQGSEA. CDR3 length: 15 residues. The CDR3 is CSASGLAIISNEQFF. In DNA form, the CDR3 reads TGCAGCGCCTCGGGACTAGCGATAATTTCCAATGAGCAGTTCTTC.

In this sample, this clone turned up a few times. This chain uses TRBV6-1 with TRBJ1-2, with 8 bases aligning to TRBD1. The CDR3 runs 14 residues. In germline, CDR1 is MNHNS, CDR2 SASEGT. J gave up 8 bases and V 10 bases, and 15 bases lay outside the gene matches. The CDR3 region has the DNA TGTGCCACCAAGGTCTCGGACAGGGCGGAAGGCTACACCTTC. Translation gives CATKVSDRAEGYTF.

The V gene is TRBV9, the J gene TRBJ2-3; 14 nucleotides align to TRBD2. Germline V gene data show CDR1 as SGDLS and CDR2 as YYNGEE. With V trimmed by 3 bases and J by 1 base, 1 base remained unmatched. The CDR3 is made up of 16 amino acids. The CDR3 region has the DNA TGTGCCAGCAGCGAGGGACTAGCGGGGGGCACAGATACGCAGTATTTT. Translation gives CASSEGLAGGTDTQYF. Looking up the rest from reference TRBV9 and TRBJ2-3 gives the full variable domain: DSGVTQTPKHLITATGQRVTLRCSPRSGDLSVYWYQQSLDQGLQFLIQYYNGEERAKGNILERFSAQQFPDLHSELNLSSLELGDSALYFCASSEGLAGGTDTQYFGPGTRLTVL.

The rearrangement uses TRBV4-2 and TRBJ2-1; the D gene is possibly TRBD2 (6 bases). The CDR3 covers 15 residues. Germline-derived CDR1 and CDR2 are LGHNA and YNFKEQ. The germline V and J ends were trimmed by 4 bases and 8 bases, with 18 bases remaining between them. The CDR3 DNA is TGTGCCAGCAGCCCAAGGTACGGGGAGGAGGATGAGCAGTTCTTC. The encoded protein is CASSPRYGEEDEQFF.

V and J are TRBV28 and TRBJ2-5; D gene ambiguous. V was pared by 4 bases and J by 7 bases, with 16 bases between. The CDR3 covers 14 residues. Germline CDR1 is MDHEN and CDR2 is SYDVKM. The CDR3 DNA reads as TGTGCCAGCAGTTCCCTAACGGTCTCCCGGACCCAGTACTTC. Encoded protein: CASSSLTVSRTQYF.

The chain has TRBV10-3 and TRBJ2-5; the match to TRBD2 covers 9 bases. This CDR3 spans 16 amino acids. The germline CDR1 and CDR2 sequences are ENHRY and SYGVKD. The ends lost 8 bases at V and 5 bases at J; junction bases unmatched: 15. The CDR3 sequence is CAIGASGASGWETQYF. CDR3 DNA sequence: TGTGCCATCGGGGCTAGCGGGGCCTCCGGATGGGAGACCCAGTACTTC.

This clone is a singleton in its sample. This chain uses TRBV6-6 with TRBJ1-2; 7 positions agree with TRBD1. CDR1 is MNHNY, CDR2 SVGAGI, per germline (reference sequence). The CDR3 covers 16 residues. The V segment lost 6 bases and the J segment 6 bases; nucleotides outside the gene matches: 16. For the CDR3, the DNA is TGTGCCAGCAGGAGGGGGGAAGGAGGGGGCGTAAATGGCTACACCTTC. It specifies CASRRGEGGGVNGYTF.

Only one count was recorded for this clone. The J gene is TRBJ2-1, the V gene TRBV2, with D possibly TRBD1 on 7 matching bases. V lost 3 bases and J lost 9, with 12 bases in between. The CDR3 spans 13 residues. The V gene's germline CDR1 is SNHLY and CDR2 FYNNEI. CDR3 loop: CASSDRQGGEQFF. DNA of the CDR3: TGTGCCAGCAGTGATCGACAGGGAGGTGAGCAGTTCTTC.

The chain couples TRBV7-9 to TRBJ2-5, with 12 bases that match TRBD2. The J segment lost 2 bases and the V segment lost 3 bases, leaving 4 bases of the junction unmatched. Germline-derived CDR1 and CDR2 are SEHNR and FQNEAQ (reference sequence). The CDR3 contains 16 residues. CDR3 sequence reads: CASSFGTSGFQETQYF. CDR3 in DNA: TGTGCCAGCAGCTTTGGGACTAGCGGGTTTCAAGAGACCCAGTACTTC.